A single sample gave rise to the 25 T cell receptor beta chains below, sequenced in a study of cytomegalovirus exposure and HLA in healthy donors. Using immunoSEQ multiplex PCR, the repertoire was profiled, and TCRdb retains in-frame clones only, with some absent. The table records around 60,000 clones, about 91% of them present only once. The specimen was PBMCs. The receptors were sampled from a woman aged 18 to 35 in good health and CMV-seronegative.

V and J are TRBV11-2 and TRBJ1-4; 7 bases align to TRBD1. Looked up from germline, CDR1 is SGHAT and CDR2 is FQNNGV. CDR3 size: 16 residues. J lost 7 bases, V lost 5 bases, and 13 bases had no gene match. CDR3 loop: CASSPRGTVVTEKLFF. CDR3 bases: TGTGCCAGCAGCCCAAGGGGGACAGTCGTTACTGAAAAACTGTTTTTT. Looking up the rest from reference TRBV11-2 and TRBJ1-4 gives the full variable domain: EAGVAQSPRYKIIEKRQSVAFWCNPISGHATLYWYQQILGQGPKLLIQFQNNGVVDDSQLPKDRFSAERLKGVDSTLKIQPAKLEDSAVYLCASSPRGTVVTEKLFFGSGTQLSVL.

The chain joins TRBV5-4 to TRBJ2-6; D is unresolved. The CDR3 spans 15 residues. Trimming pared 2 bases from V and 0 bases from J, leaving 6 bases between. CDR1 SGHNT and CDR2 YYREEE come from the germline V gene (reference sequence). The CDR3 loop reads CASSFFGSGANVLTF. The CDR3 DNA reads TGTGCCAGCAGCTTCTTCGGCTCTGGGGCCAACGTCCTGACTTTC.

This clone was counted once. The rearrangement joins TRBV4-1 to TRBJ2-7; D is uncertain. This CDR3 region has 15 residues. Germline lookup yields CDR1 MGHRA and CDR2 YSYEKL. Trimming stripped 0 bases from V and 0 bases from J, with 9 bases between. CDR3 region: CASSQDPESSYEQYF. CDR3 sequence (DNA): TGCGCCAGCAGCCAAGATCCGGAGAGCTCCTACGAGCAGTACTTC.

The V gene is TRBV6-6, the J gene TRBJ1-1; maybe TRBD1 (5 bases). The germline V gene has CDR1 MNHNY and CDR2 SVGAGI (reference sequence). V lost 4 bases and J 8 bases, leaving 17 bases between the germline ends. This CDR3 is 14 amino acids long. The CDR3 coding sequence is TGTGCCAGCAGTTCGTCCGCAGTCGGGGGAGAAGCTTTCTTT. Protein: CASSSSAVGGEAFF.

This rearrangement joins TRBV19 to TRBJ2-5, with D possibly TRBD2 on 7 matching bases. CDR3 length: 17 amino acids. With 3 bases removed from V and 2 bases from J, the gap between germline ends came to 19 bases. CDR1 and CDR2 (germline): LNHDA, SQIVND (reference sequence). The DNA for the CDR3 is TGTGCCAGTAGTATCCAGAGGGAGGGGGGGTTACAAGAGACCCAGTACTTC. Protein sequence: CASSIQREGGLQETQYF.

CDR3 in amino acids: CASSIVGAPNQPQHF. CDR3 DNA: TGTGCCAGTAGTATAGTTGGGGCACCCAATCAGCCCCAGCATTTT. V usage is TRBV19 and J usage is TRBJ1-5; D might be TRBD1 (5 bases). CDR1 and CDR2 (germline): LNHDA, SQIVND (reference sequence). The V gene lost 1 base and the J gene lost 3 bases, with 10 bases spanning the gap. The CDR3 contains 15 residues.

The V and J genes are TRBV6-1 and TRBJ2-7; 8 nucleotides agree with TRBD1. CDR1 is MNHNS and CDR2 is SASEGT in the germline V gene. V was clipped by 7 bases and J by 0 bases; unmatched bases: 5. The CDR3 spans 14 residues. CDR3 protein: CASTQDRDSYEQYF. DNA of the CDR3: TGTGCCAGCACACAGGACAGGGACTCCTACGAGCAGTACTTC.

The genes are TRBV14 and TRBJ2-4; a weak D match, TRBD1 (6 bases). Germline V gene data show CDR1 as SGHDN and CDR2 as FVKESK. This CDR3 region has 13 residues. Trimming took off 3 bases at V and 7 bases at J, with 10 bases between the two ends. This CDR3 is CASSHQGINIQYF. CDR3 nucleotides: TGTGCCAGCAGCCATCAGGGGATTAACATTCAGTACTTC.

This sequence joins TRBV11-1 and TRBJ1-2; D call uncertain. Germline V gene lookup returns CDR1 SGHAT and CDR2 FQDESV (reference sequence). This CDR3 is 17 amino acids long. Trimming left V 3 bases short and J 8 bases short, with 25 bases between. DNA of the CDR3: TGTGCCAGCAGCTTTTCAAGTCTTAGGAGTACGTCGGGGGGCTACACCTTC. Protein product: CASSFSSLRSTSGGYTF.

The V and J genes are TRBV7-3 and TRBJ2-1; a possible D gene is TRBD1 (6 bases). This CDR3 is 12 amino acids long. Germline values: CDR1 SGHTA, CDR2 FQGTGA. V was trimmed by 2 bases and J by 8 bases, leaving 7 bases between them. In DNA, the CDR3 is TGTGCCAGCAGCTTAGGGGGCGATGAGCAGTTCTTC. This codes for CASSLGGDEQFF.

This clone was seen a handful of times. This sequence joins TRBV6-4 and TRBJ2-3; tentatively, D is TRBD1 (6 bases). CDR1 MRHNA and CDR2 SNTAGT come from the germline V gene. CDR3 length: 14 residues. Between the trimmed V and J ends, which lost 3 bases and 2 bases, there was a span of 9 bases. In nucleotides, the CDR3 is TGTGCCAGCAGTGAATCAGGGGACACAGATACGCAGTATTTT. Translating gives CASSESGDTDTQYF.

The V call is TRBV7-2, the J call TRBJ2-7; 8 bases align to TRBD2. This CDR3 comprises 14 residues. J lost 3 bases, V lost 4 bases, and 5 bases had no gene match. CDR1 is SGHTA and CDR2 is FQGNSA in the germline V gene. The CDR3, as DNA: TGTGCCAGCAGCTCCCCGGGACTAGTCTACGAGCAGTACTTC. This encodes CASSSPGLVYEQYF.

The chain uses TRBV30 and TRBJ2-3, with D perhaps matching TRBD2 (7 bases). V shed 3 bases and J shed 2 bases, with 18 bases lying between them. The V gene's germline CDR1 is GTSNPN and CDR2 SVGIG (reference sequence). This CDR3 comprises 16 residues. CDR3 sequence (DNA): TGTGCCTGGAGCCGGCCGGGGGGCGGTAACACAGATACGCAGTATTTT. Translated: CAWSRPGGGNTDTQYF.

The J gene is TRBJ1-1, the V gene TRBV7-9; 7 bases fit TRBD1. The CDR3 is made up of 13 amino acids. V shed 1 base and J 5 bases; nucleotides not matched to a gene: 1. Looked up from germline, CDR1 is SEHNR and CDR2 is FQNEAQ (reference sequence). The CDR3 region is CASSLDRGTEAFF. The CDR3 DNA reads TGTGCCAGCAGCTTAGACAGGGGAACTGAAGCTTTCTTT.

The chain employs TRBV7-9 and TRBJ2-5; a weak D match, TRBD2 (6 bases). Trimming shortened V by 0 bases and J by 1 base, and 15 bases separated the two germline ends. The CDR3 covers 17 residues. Germline CDR1 is SEHNR and CDR2 is FQNEAQ (reference sequence). This chain's CDR3 is CASSLARPGRSQETQYF. The CDR3 region has the DNA TGTGCCAGCAGCTTAGCTAGGCCAGGGAGGTCCCAAGAGACCCAGTACTTC.

CDR3 in amino acids: CASSQGTSRLSSTDTQYF. The CDR3 DNA reads TGTGCCAGCAGCCAAGGGACTAGCAGACTGTCTAGCACAGATACGCAGTATTTT. The V gene is TRBV4-2, the J gene TRBJ2-3; 8 nucleotides align to TRBD2. The CDR3 is 18 amino acids. V dropped 1 base and J dropped 0; count of bases not matched to a gene: 9. Germline assignment: CDR1 LGHNA and CDR2 YNFKEQ.

The rearrangement links TRBV28 to TRBJ1-5; TRBD1 matches at 8 bases. CDR3 size: 15 residues. The V and J ends lost 1 base and 4 bases, in that order; junction bases with no gene match: 3. The germline CDR1 and CDR2 sequences are MDHEN and SYDVKM. The DNA of the CDR3 is TGTGCCAGCAGTTTATTCCACAGGGGGAATCAGCCCCAGCATTTT. Translation gives CASSLFHRGNQPQHF.

This rearrangement joins TRBV7-2 to TRBJ2-1; weak D call: TRBD2 (5 bases). The CDR3 sequence is 12 residues long. Per germline, CDR1 SGHTA and CDR2 FQGNSA. V gave up 2 bases and J gave up 12 bases, with 11 bases separating them. The CDR3 sequence is CASSLREQRQFF. The CDR3 coding sequence is TGTGCCAGCAGCTTAAGGGAGCAGCGGCAGTTCTTC.

The chain links TRBV14 to TRBJ2-7, with D maybe TRBD1 (5 bases). Trimming removed 0 bases at V and 2 bases at J, with 14 bases between. The CDR3 spans 16 residues. CDR1 is SGHDN, CDR2 FVKESK, per germline. In DNA, the CDR3 is TGTGCCAGCAGCCAAGATTGGGCGGCAGGGACCTACGAGCAGTACTTC. This translates into CASSQDWAAGTYEQYF.

The gene calls are TRBV5-6 and TRBJ2-1; TRBD2 agrees at 9 bases. The ends lost 4 bases at V and 6 bases at J; junction bases unmatched: 5. This CDR3 has 14 residues. CDR1 and CDR2 from the germline V gene are SGHDT and YYEEEE. CDR3 amino acids: CASSPGTSPNEQFF. The DNA for the CDR3 is TGTGCCAGCAGCCCAGGGACTAGCCCCAATGAGCAGTTCTTC.

The genes are TRBV25-1 and TRBJ2-7; 8 bases line up with TRBD2. This CDR3 comprises 15 residues. With V trimmed by 8 bases and J by 3 bases, 12 bases remained unmatched. The germline V gene encodes CDR1 MGHDK and CDR2 SYGVNS. The CDR3 region is CASDAGGGRHYEQYF. As DNA, the CDR3 is TGTGCCAGCGATGCCGGCGGGGGGCGCCACTACGAGCAGTACTTC.

This clone was counted a single time. The chain recombines TRBV5-1 with TRBJ1-1; a possible D gene is TRBD1 (6 bases). This CDR3 contains 14 residues. Germline V CDR1 and CDR2: SGHRS, YFSETQ. The germline V and J ends were trimmed by 0 bases and 1 base, with 7 bases remaining between them. The chain's CDR3 is CASSLGQANTEAFF. CDR3 bases: TGCGCCAGCAGCTTGGGACAGGCGAACACTGAAGCTTTCTTT.

This clone was seen a handful of times. J is TRBJ2-3 and V is TRBV2; TRBD2 matches at 12 bases. With 1 base clipped from V and 2 bases from J, the junction kept 4 bases outside the gene matches. Germline CDR1 SNHLY, CDR2 FYNNEI. The CDR3 spans 17 residues. Here the CDR3 reads CASSEVGLAGITDTQYF. CDR3 bases: TGTGCCAGCAGTGAAGTTGGACTAGCGGGGATCACAGATACGCAGTATTTT.

This clone was counted a few times. This sequence joins TRBV15 and TRBJ2-1, with 12 bases matching TRBD2. The CDR3 spans 15 residues. With 3 bases clipped from V and 9 bases from J, the junction kept 6 bases outside the gene matches. Germline V CDR1 and CDR2: LNHNV, YYDKDF (reference sequence). CDR3 sequence reads: CATSSSSGGASEQFF. CDR3 nucleotides: TGTGCCACCAGCAGTTCTAGCGGGGGGGCTTCTGAGCAGTTCTTC.

This rearrangement joins TRBV6-5 to TRBJ2-5; D not certain. Germline CDR1 is MNHEY and CDR2 is SVGAGI. CDR3 length: 14 amino acids. V lost 3 bases, J lost 2 bases, and 10 bases lay in between. CDR3 in DNA: TGTGCCAGCAGTTATACCACTCCGCAAGAGACCCAGTACTTC. Translated, it gives CASSYTTPQETQYF.